This TCR beta chain was retrieved from a study of blood T cell repertoires in COVID-19. J was trimmed by 6 bases and V by 0 bases; bases with no gene match: 4. This CDR3 spans 14 amino acids. Germline CDR1 and CDR2: LGHDT and YNNKEL (reference sequence). The assay was immunoSEQ multiplex PCR, and TCRdb's table has in-frame clones only and misses some. The table has roughly 96,000 clones, 82% seen once. Sequencing input: peripheral blood. The receptor's source is an elderly man with acute or convalescent COVID-19. The chain uses TRBV3-1 (or the pseudogene TRBV3-2) and TRBJ2-7, with 8 bases matching TRBD1. The CDR3 protein is CASSQDMTGVEQYF. The CDR3 DNA is TGTGCCAGCAGCCAAGATATGACAGGGGTCGAGCAGTACTTC.